Here is one T cell receptor beta chain with its context. Its target is not known. The junction shows a germline mismatch at one end, possibly a read error. This entry belongs to a study of T-cell memory formation after mild COVID-19. Points from the study as a whole: Cross-reactive memory seemingly joined, as some responding clones were found in pre-infection memory.

Germline V gene sequence: CDR1 SGHTA, CDR2 FQGNSA. The CDR3 sequence is 13 residues long. TCRdb redid the calling of the 5' RACE reads with MiXCR, one entry per CDR3 protein. This sample yields 100,000 to 150,000 distinct CDR3 sequences, of which 15% to 20% are seen a single time; 4.5% to 6.5% belongs to the top ten. The clonotype originates from a man younger than 35 who had mild COVID-19 (a few samples of this study predate the infection). Cell type and time point are not known. Sequencing was performed on PBMCs or a T cell subset sorted from them (not recorded which). V is TRBV7-2 and J is TRBJ2-2; D unresolved. The DNA for the CDR3 is TGTTCCAGCAGCTCCAGTACAACCGGTGAGCTGTTTTTT. Residues: CSSSSSTTGELFF.